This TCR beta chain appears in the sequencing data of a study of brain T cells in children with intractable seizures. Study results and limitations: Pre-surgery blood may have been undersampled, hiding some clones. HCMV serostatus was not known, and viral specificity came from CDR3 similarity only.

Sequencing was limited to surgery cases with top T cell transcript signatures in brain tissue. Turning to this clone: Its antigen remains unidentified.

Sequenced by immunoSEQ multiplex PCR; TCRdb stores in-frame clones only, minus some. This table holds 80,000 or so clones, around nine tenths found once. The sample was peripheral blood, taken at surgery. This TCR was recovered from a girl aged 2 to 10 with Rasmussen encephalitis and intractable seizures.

For the CDR3, the DNA is TGTGCCAGCAGGACTAGGGGCAATGAGCAGTTCTTC. This codes for CASRTRGNEQFF. The chain employs TRBV6-5 and TRBJ2-1, with a possible D match to TRBD2 (6 bases). Looked up from germline, CDR1 is MNHEY and CDR2 is SVGAGI. Trimming removed 6 bases at V and 6 bases at J, with 9 bases between. This CDR3 contains 12 residues.